This entry lists 16 T cell receptor beta chains sequenced from one sample in a study of PD-1 blockade in classical Hodgkin lymphoma. Specified time point: cycle 4 day 1 (C4D1), after more than five weeks of nivolumab. Every patient was affected by relapse after autologous stem cell transplantation, while exposure to brentuximab vedotin was not uniform. Generated by immunoSEQ multiplex PCR, the TCRdb table keeps only in-frame clones and is missing some. The sample shows about 61,000 clones, approximately 90% of them seen only once. This specimen consisted of peripheral blood mononuclear cells (PBMCs), obtained before the fourth cycle of nivolumab. These receptors all stem from a human donor with classical Hodgkin lymphoma.

The sample holds one count of this clone. This chain connects TRBV5-8 to TRBJ2-3, with 7 bases fitting TRBD1. The length of the CDR3 is 15 residues. Germline assignment: CDR1 SGHTS and CDR2 YDEGEE. J lost 0 bases, V lost 5 bases, and 6 bases had no gene match. The CDR3 region has the DNA TGTGCCAGCAGGGACAGGAGGATTAGCACAGATACGCAGTATTTT. Residues: CASRDRRISTDTQYF.

The chain employs TRBV30 and TRBJ1-2, with a weak D call TRBD1 (5 bases). Trimming stripped 4 bases from V and 10 bases from J, with 22 bases between. CDR1 is GTSNPN and CDR2 is SVGIG in the germline V gene (reference sequence). CDR3 length equals 14 residues. The CDR3: CAWNLPGLGQDYTF. DNA of the CDR3: TGTGCCTGGAATCTACCGGGACTGGGGCAGGACTACACCTTC.

The rearrangement joins TRBV5-6 to TRBJ1-1; 10 bases align to TRBD1. The CDR3 consists of 19 residues. Germline CDR1 reads SGHDT; CDR2 reads YYEEEE. After removal of 0 bases from V and 1 base from J, the junction contained 12 bases not matched to a gene. The CDR3 reads CASSLGARQGALGNTEAFF. Written as DNA, the CDR3 is TGTGCCAGCAGCTTGGGAGCGCGACAGGGGGCATTAGGGAACACTGAAGCTTTCTTT.

The chain employs TRBV6-5 and TRBJ1-6; D is ambiguous. CDR3 length: 15 amino acids. The germline V and J ends were trimmed by 2 bases and 6 bases, with 11 bases remaining between them. Per germline, CDR1 MNHEY and CDR2 SVGAGI. The CDR3 here is CASSYLGPTNSPLHF. CDR3 bases: TGTGCCAGCAGTTACCTCGGGCCCACTAATTCACCCCTCCACTTT.

The J gene is TRBJ1-3, the V gene TRBV5-1, with 10 bases aligning to TRBD1. Germline V gene sequence: CDR1 SGHRS, CDR2 YFSETQ. The CDR3 covers 15 residues. V was pared by 4 bases and J by 4 bases, with 5 bases of the junction left unmatched. The chain's CDR3 is CASSPGTGVGNTIYF. CDR3 coding DNA: TGCGCCAGCAGCCCAGGGACAGGGGTAGGAAACACCATATATTTT. Based on the CDR3 plus reference TRBV5-1 and TRBJ1-3, the full variable domain is KAGVTQTPRYLIKTRGQQVTLSCSPISGHRSVSWYQQTPGQGLQFLFEYFSETQRNKGNFPGRFSGRQFSNSRSEMNVSTLELGDSALYLCASSPGTGVGNTIYFGEGSWLTVV.

The chain uses TRBV5-1 and TRBJ1-4; D is undetermined. The CDR3 is 15 amino acids. Germline values: CDR1 SGHRS, CDR2 YFSETQ. The V and J ends lost 3 bases and 7 bases respectively, with 16 bases between them. CDR3 in DNA: TGCGCCAGCAGCTCGGAGGGAGGGCGCGGTGAAAAACTGTTTTTT. It is translated as CASSSEGGRGEKLFF.

The chain links TRBV5-5 to TRBJ1-3; no clear D. Per germline, CDR1 SGHKS and CDR2 YYEKEE (reference sequence). V was shortened by 3 bases and J by 0 bases, with 7 bases between the two germline ends. CDR3 size: 14 residues. DNA of the CDR3: TGTGCCAGCAGCTCCATGAGCTCTGGAAACACCATATATTTT. Protein product: CASSSMSSGNTIYF.

The gene calls are TRBV5-5 and TRBJ2-7, with 8 bases fitting TRBD1. CDR3 length equals 15 residues. The germline V gene encodes CDR1 SGHKS and CDR2 YYEKEE (reference sequence). Trimming cost V 4 bases and J 0 bases; bases outside gene matches: 6. CDR3 bases: TGTGCCAGCAGCCCCGGGGGACAGGTCTCCTACGAGCAGTACTTC. Protein sequence: CASSPGGQVSYEQYF.

V gene TRBV7-3 combines with J gene TRBJ2-1; 7 bases map to TRBD1. This CDR3 spans 13 amino acids. With 8 bases clipped from V and 7 bases from J, the junction kept 8 bases outside the gene matches. Looked up from germline, CDR1 is SGHTA and CDR2 is FQGTGA. Written as DNA, the CDR3 is TGTGCCAGCGGCGACAGGGTGGGGAATGAGCAGTTCTTC. Translation gives CASGDRVGNEQFF.

The chain recombines TRBV5-1 with TRBJ1-1; D is unresolved. Trimming stripped 6 bases from V and 5 bases from J, with 14 bases between. The germline gives CDR1 SGHRS, CDR2 YFSETQ. CDR3 length equals 13 residues. The CDR3: CASTTGSGTEAFF. CDR3 coding DNA: TGCGCCAGCACAACGGGGAGTGGGACTGAAGCTTTCTTT.

The chain joins TRBV18 to TRBJ1-1; no firm D call. V lost 3 bases, J lost 0 bases, and 11 bases lay in between. The germline gives CDR1 KGHSH, CDR2 LQKENI. This CDR3 comprises 15 residues. The DNA of the CDR3 is TGTGCCAGCTCACCGTTACCGGACGTGAACACTGAAGCTTTCTTT. Translation gives CASSPLPDVNTEAFF.

The V call is TRBV4-2, the J call TRBJ1-4; 7 positions match TRBD1. The germline CDR1 and CDR2 sequences are LGHNA and YNFKEQ. The CDR3 runs to 15 residues. V lost 5 bases and J lost 0; bases outside the gene matches: 3. The CDR3 DNA sequence: TGTGCCAGCAGCAGAGGGGGCTCAACTAATGAAAAACTGTTTTTT. The encoded protein is CASSRGGSTNEKLFF.

This chain uses TRBV19 with TRBJ2-1; 9 nucleotides line up with TRBD1. The junction had 1 base not matched to a gene; V was cut back by 4 bases and J by 0 bases. Germline V gene sequence: CDR1 LNHDA, CDR2 SQIVND (reference sequence). The CDR3 spans 15 residues. The CDR3 protein is CASSRGQGSYNEQFF. The DNA of the CDR3 is TGTGCCAGTAGTAGGGGACAGGGCTCCTACAATGAGCAGTTCTTC.

J is TRBJ1-2 and V is TRBV5-1; perhaps TRBD1 as D (6 bases). The CDR3 sequence is 17 residues long. V was clipped by 0 bases and J by 2 bases, with 17 bases between them. The V gene's germline CDR1 is SGHRS and CDR2 YFSETQ. In DNA, the CDR3 is TGCGCCAGCAGCTTGGAAGTCGTCGGACAGCAAAACTATGGCTACACCTTC. It specifies CASSLEVVGQQNYGYTF.

This chain joins TRBV7-3 and TRBJ2-7; the match to TRBD2 covers 7 bases. This CDR3 comprises 14 residues. From germline, CDR1 is SGHTA and CDR2 FQGTGA. V lost 5 bases and J lost 3; bases outside the gene matches: 7. The CDR3, as DNA: TGTGCCAGCAGCCTCAGCGGGGAGCACTACGAGCAGTACTTC. Its translation is CASSLSGEHYEQYF. Combining the CDR3 with reference TRBV7-3 and TRBJ2-7 gives the whole variable domain GAGVSQTPSNKVTEKGKYVELRCDPISGHTALYWYRQSLGQGPEFLIYFQGTGAADDSGLPNDRFFAVRPEGSVSTLKIQRTERGDSAVYLCASSLSGEHYEQYFGPGTRLTVT.

The rearrangement joins TRBV9 to TRBJ2-5, with D perhaps assigned TRBD1 or TRBD2 (5 bases each). Germline V CDR1 and CDR2: SGDLS, YYNGEE. The CDR3 covers 14 residues. V dropped 0 bases and J dropped 4 bases, with 10 bases sitting between them. For the CDR3, the DNA is TGTGCCAGCAGCGTAGGGGGGAACGCAGAGACCCAGTACTTC. It yields the protein CASSVGGNAETQYF.